The 32 T cell receptor beta chains below were found in one sample sequenced in a study of siplizumab effects on memory and regulatory T cells. TCRdb keeps only in-frame clones here, not all; method: immunoSEQ multiplex PCR. The sample yields some 110,000 clones, 93% seen once. The sequenced sample consisted of Tregs sorted from blood. The receptor source for this set is a human donor in good health.

V and J are TRBV28 and TRBJ1-1; no firm D call. The germline V gene encodes CDR1 MDHEN and CDR2 SYDVKM. The length of the CDR3 is 15 residues. V shed 4 bases and J shed 1 base, with 13 bases lying between them. Here the CDR3 DNA reads TGTGCCAGCAGTTATGCCCCGACACCGAACACTGAAGCTTTCTTT. Protein product: CASSYAPTPNTEAFF.

The chain employs TRBV7-9 and TRBJ2-7; TRBD1 matches at 8 bases. Germline CDR1 reads SEHNR; CDR2 reads FQNEAQ (reference sequence). This CDR3 region has 14 residues. Trimming removed 3 bases from V and 2 bases from J; junction bases left unmatched: 3. The CDR3 bases are TGTGCCAGCAGCTTCCAGGGGGCCCCCTACGAGCAGTACTTC. This sequence encodes CASSFQGAPYEQYF.

The chain is built from TRBV6-1 and TRBJ1-5; D gene uncertain. Trimming removed 1 base at V and 1 base at J, with 5 bases between. CDR3 length: 14 amino acids. Germline lookup yields CDR1 MNHNS and CDR2 SASEGT. This CDR3 reads CASSEGRSNQPQHF. The CDR3 nucleotides are TGTGCCAGCAGTGAAGGCAGAAGCAATCAGCCCCAGCATTTT.

The chain links TRBV15 to TRBJ1-2; D is ambiguous. V lost 3 bases, J lost 5 bases, and 7 bases lay in between. Germline CDR1 reads LNHNV; CDR2 reads YYDKDF (reference sequence). CDR3 size: 12 residues. The CDR3 spells CATSRDGYGYTF. The CDR3 nucleotides are TGTGCCACCAGCAGGGATGGGTATGGCTACACCTTC. The complete variable domain, with remaining parts taken from reference TRBV15 and TRBJ1-2, reads DAMVIQNPRYQVTQFGKPVTLSCSQTLNHNVMYWYQQKSSQAPKLLFHYYDKDFNNEADTPDNFQSRRPNTSFCFLDIRSPGLGDTAMYLCATSRDGYGYTFGSGTRLTVV.

This rearrangement joins TRBV19 to TRBJ1-5, with D perhaps matching TRBD1 (5 bases). Trimming removed 7 bases from V and 4 bases from J, with 14 bases in between. Germline CDR1 reads LNHDA; CDR2 reads SQIVND (reference sequence). CDR3 length equals 14 residues. CDR3 nucleotides: TGTGCCAGTATTCCACCGGGGGGGAATCAGCCCCAGCATTTT. This sequence encodes CASIPPGGNQPQHF.

The chain links TRBV15 to TRBJ1-2; D gene ambiguous. The CDR3 totals 12 residues. From germline, CDR1 is LNHNV and CDR2 YYDKDF (reference sequence). Trimming took off 0 bases at V and 4 bases at J, with 3 bases between the two ends. The CDR3 DNA follows: TGTGCCACCAGCAGAGACCGCTATGGCTACACCTTC. As protein: CATSRDRYGYTF.

This clone came up a few times. The chain recombines TRBV7-3 with TRBJ2-1, with a weak D call TRBD1 (6 bases). The CDR3 is made up of 17 amino acids. Per the germline V gene, CDR1 is SGHTA and CDR2 is FQGTGA. Trimming stripped 1 base from V and 5 bases from J, with 18 bases between. The CDR3 here is CASSLIVSAGVNNEQFF. The CDR3 bases are TGTGCCAGCAGCTTAATAGTCTCGGCAGGGGTCAACAATGAGCAGTTCTTC.

V is TRBV4-2 and J is TRBJ2-1, with 9 bases lining up with TRBD2. V was clipped by 1 base and J by 1 base; unmatched bases: 8. Germline V gene sequence: CDR1 LGHNA, CDR2 YNFKEQ. The CDR3 contains 18 residues. CDR3 nucleotides: TGTGCCAGCAGCCAAGCGTTCAGCGGGAGGCTGTCCTACAATGAGCAGTTCTTC. Amino acid sequence: CASSQAFSGRLSYNEQFF.

The J gene is TRBJ2-5, the V gene TRBV2; a possible D gene is TRBD1 (5 bases). V shed 6 bases and J shed 4 bases, with 9 bases lying between them. CDR1 SNHLY and CDR2 FYNNEI come from the germline V gene. The CDR3 has 12 amino acids. This CDR3 reads CASRQVGETQYF. The CDR3 coding sequence is TGTGCCAGCAGACAGGTTGGAGAGACCCAGTACTTC. The variable domain in full, completed from reference TRBV2 and TRBJ2-5, reads EPEVTQTPSHQVTQMGQEVILRCVPISNHLYFYWYRQILGQKVEFLVSFYNNEISEKSEIFDDQFSVERPDGSNFTLKIRSTKLEDSAMYFCASRQVGETQYFGPGTRLLVL.

CDR3 sequence (DNA): TGTGCCAGCAAAAGGGGGACAGGGTCCTACGAGCAGTACTTC. This gives the protein CASKRGTGSYEQYF. The J gene is TRBJ2-7, the V gene TRBV6-5; 9 bases agree with TRBD1. There are 14 residues in the CDR3. CDR1 and CDR2 (germline): MNHEY, SVGAGI. Trimming removed 7 bases from V and 1 base from J; junction bases left unmatched: 5.

The chain combines TRBV5-6 with TRBJ1-5; 11 bases map to TRBD1. Germline-derived CDR1 and CDR2 are SGHDT and YYEEEE. Trimming at V came to 4 bases and at J to 6 bases, leaving 6 bases not matched to a gene. This CDR3 region has 15 residues. The CDR3 here is CASSVRTGGFQPQHF. DNA for the CDR3: TGTGCCAGCAGCGTCCGGACAGGGGGCTTTCAGCCCCAGCATTTT. Variable domain in full (rest from reference TRBV5-6 and TRBJ1-5): DAGVTQSPTHLIKTRGQQVTLRCSPKSGHDTVSWYQQALGQGPQFIFQYYEEEERQRGNFPDRFSGHQFPNYSSELNVNALLLGDSALYLCASSVRTGGFQPQHFGDGTRLSIL.

This chain joins TRBV10-3 and TRBJ1-3; 8 positions agree with TRBD1. Germline lookup yields CDR1 ENHRY and CDR2 SYGVKD. This CDR3 spans 15 amino acids. V was pared by 2 bases and J by 2 bases, with 2 bases of the junction left unmatched. CDR3 sequence (DNA): TGTGCCATCAGTGAGACGACAGGGGCTGGAAACACCATATATTTT. Amino acids: CAISETTGAGNTIYF.

This chain uses TRBV7-2 with TRBJ2-2; D ambiguous. The germline V gene has CDR1 SGHTA and CDR2 FQGNSA. V was shortened by 0 bases and J by 4 bases, with 6 bases between the two germline ends. This CDR3 has 14 amino acids. The DNA of the CDR3 is TGTGCCAGCAGCTTAGCGCACACCACCGGGGAGCTGTTTTTT. It specifies CASSLAHTTGELFF.

The chain uses TRBV7-2 and TRBJ2-7, with a possible D match to TRBD1 (6 bases). CDR3 length equals 15 residues. V lost 5 bases and J lost 2, with 16 bases in between. CDR1 is SGHTA, CDR2 FQGNSA, per germline. The CDR3 DNA follows: TGTGCCAGCAGCATGGGGGCAGGGGCACCCTACGAGCAGTACTTC. Residues: CASSMGAGAPYEQYF.

The chain carries TRBV6-1 and TRBJ2-1; 7 nucleotides line up with TRBD2. The CDR3 totals 14 residues. Trimming at V came to 1 base and at J to 4 bases, leaving 1 base not matched to a gene. Germline V CDR1 and CDR2: MNHNS, SASEGT. This CDR3 is CASSEGGGYNEQFF. Written as DNA, the CDR3 is TGTGCCAGCAGTGAAGGCGGGGGTTACAATGAGCAGTTCTTC.

This chain uses TRBV12-5 with TRBJ1-3; no clear D. The germline V gene encodes CDR1 LGHNT and CDR2 FRNRAP. Trimming pared 4 bases from V and 4 bases from J, leaving 11 bases between. The CDR3 extends over 14 amino acids. The CDR3 loop is CASGSPVEGNTIYF. CDR3 nucleotide sequence: TGTGCTAGTGGTTCGCCCGTTGAAGGAAACACCATATATTTT.

The V gene is TRBV6-4, the J gene TRBJ2-2; perhaps TRBD1 as D (5 bases). The germline CDR1 and CDR2 sequences are MRHNA and SNTAGT. The CDR3 is 14 amino acids. The V end was cut by 6 bases, the J end by 1 base, with 9 bases between. The CDR3 is CASSTQENTGELFF. As DNA, the CDR3 is TGTGCCAGCAGCACACAGGAGAACACCGGGGAGCTGTTTTTT.

This chain links TRBV9 with TRBJ1-3; 7 bases fit TRBD1. Germline V gene sequence: CDR1 SGDLS, CDR2 YYNGEE. The CDR3 length is 16 residues. V lost 3 bases, J lost 2 bases, and 8 bases stayed unmatched. For the CDR3, the DNA is TGTGCCAGCAGCGGCACGACAGGGACGGCTGGAAACACCATATATTTT. Protein: CASSGTTGTAGNTIYF. Variable domain in full (rest from reference TRBV9 and TRBJ1-3): DSGVTQTPKHLITATGQRVTLRCSPRSGDLSVYWYQQSLDQGLQFLIQYYNGEERAKGNILERFSAQQFPDLHSELNLSSLELGDSALYFCASSGTTGTAGNTIYFGEGSWLTVV.

For the CDR3, the DNA is TGTGCCAGCAGCCAAGATTTAGGGGACAGGGGGCGTCATAGCAATCAGCCCCAGCATTTT. Amino acid sequence: CASSQDLGDRGRHSNQPQHF. The rearrangement uses TRBV14 and TRBJ1-5; 12 positions match TRBD1. V was clipped by 0 bases and J by 0 bases; unmatched bases: 9. This CDR3 is built from 20 residues. Germline CDR1 and CDR2: SGHDN and FVKESK.

The chain has TRBV5-1 and TRBJ1-2, with TRBD1 matching 8 bases. The junction had 3 bases not matched to a gene; V was cut back by 4 bases and J by 4 bases. CDR3 size: 13 residues. Germline assignment: CDR1 SGHRS and CDR2 YFSETQ. CDR3 in DNA: TGCGCCAGCAGCATTGACAGGGGCTATGGCTACACCTTC. Protein: CASSIDRGYGYTF.

V and J are TRBV2 and TRBJ1-3, with D unclear. The CDR3 consists of 16 residues. Trimming took 5 bases from V and 2 from J, leaving 16 bases between them. Germline loops: CDR1 SNHLY, CDR2 FYNNEI. CDR3 region: CASSLVNAKPGNTIYF. CDR3 nucleotides: TGTGCCAGCAGTTTGGTCAACGCTAAACCTGGAAACACCATATATTTT.

The chain carries TRBV5-1 and TRBJ2-5; D remains ambiguous. Germline V gene data show CDR1 as SGHRS and CDR2 as YFSETQ. The CDR3 has 15 residues. V was trimmed by 3 bases and J by 3 bases, leaving 15 bases between them. Here the CDR3 DNA reads TGCGCCAGCAGCTCGTACTCGCGGAGAGAAGAGACCCAGTACTTC. Its translation is CASSSYSRREETQYF.

This rearrangement joins TRBV9 to TRBJ2-7; 8 nucleotides line up with TRBD2. Germline V CDR1 and CDR2: SGDLS, YYNGEE. This CDR3 is 14 amino acids long. The ends lost 0 bases at V and 5 bases at J; junction bases unmatched: 4. The chain's CDR3 is CASSVAAGGHEQYF. CDR3 nucleotide sequence: TGTGCCAGCAGCGTAGCGGCGGGGGGACACGAGCAGTACTTC.

V is TRBV27 and J is TRBJ1-4; D not certain. The CDR3 consists of 14 residues. The germline CDR1 and CDR2 sequences are MNHEY and SMNVEV (reference sequence). Deletions cut 8 bases from V and 7 bases from J, with 17 bases between. The CDR3 sequence: CASAAGWRGEKLFF. The CDR3, as DNA: TGTGCCAGCGCCGCGGGGTGGCGGGGTGAAAAACTGTTTTTT. Drawing the rest from reference TRBV27 and TRBJ1-4, the complete variable domain is EAQVTQNPRYLITVTGKKLTVTCSQNMNHEYMSWYRQDPGLGLRQIYYSMNVEVTDKGDVPEGYKVSRKEKRNFPLILESPSPNQTSLYFCASAAGWRGEKLFFGSGTQLSVL.

This sequence joins TRBV6-5 and TRBJ2-1, with D perhaps TRBD2 (7 bases). The CDR3 totals 14 residues. In germline, CDR1 is MNHEY, CDR2 SVGAGI. V was cut by 4 bases and J by 5 bases, with 12 bases left in between. The CDR3 coding sequence is TGTGCCAGCAGTTCACGGGGGGCCCACAATGAGCAGTTCTTC. Protein sequence: CASSSRGAHNEQFF.

This chain uses TRBV5-1 with TRBJ1-1; D call uncertain. Germline CDR1 SGHRS, CDR2 YFSETQ. This CDR3 has 11 residues. V was clipped by 0 bases and J by 8 bases, with 5 bases between them. The CDR3: CASSLDREAFF. CDR3 bases: TGCGCCAGCAGCTTGGACAGAGAAGCTTTCTTT.

In its sample, this clone was seen a few times. The rearrangement joins TRBV18 to TRBJ2-7; 7 bases match TRBD1. After removal of 6 bases from V and 3 bases from J, the junction contained 8 bases not matched to a gene. Per germline, CDR1 KGHSH and CDR2 LQKENI. The CDR3 length is 14 residues. The CDR3 bases are TGTGCCAGCTCGCCTTTTACAGGGGACTACGAGCAGTACTTC. This translates into CASSPFTGDYEQYF.

The rearrangement links TRBV15 to TRBJ1-1; D remains ambiguous. CDR3 length equals 13 residues. With 0 bases removed from V and 3 bases from J, the gap between germline ends came to 5 bases. Germline V gives CDR1 LNHNV, CDR2 YYDKDF (reference sequence). As DNA, the CDR3 is TGTGCCACCAGCAGAGATCTAGACACTGAAGCTTTCTTT. This translates into CATSRDLDTEAFF.

The genes are TRBV5-3 and TRBJ2-3; 8 bases agree with TRBD2. TRBV5-3 falls under the ORF class, with uncertain function. The CDR3 loop spans 16 amino acids. The junction had 6 bases not matched to a gene; V was cut back by 0 bases and J by 3 bases. The CDR3 region is CARSLVQREPTDTQYF. The CDR3, as DNA: TGTGCCAGAAGCTTGGTCCAGCGGGAGCCAACAGATACGCAGTATTTT.

The V gene is TRBV7-3, the J gene TRBJ2-7, with TRBD2 matching over 7 bases. With 1 base clipped from V and 6 bases from J, the junction kept 6 bases outside the gene matches. This CDR3 is built from 14 residues. Germline values: CDR1 SGHTA, CDR2 FQGTGA. CDR3: CASSLNFPGGEQYF. CDR3 bases: TGTGCCAGCAGCTTAAATTTTCCGGGGGGCGAGCAGTACTTC.

The chain joins TRBV19 to TRBJ1-5; D is possibly TRBD1 (5 bases). From germline, CDR1 is LNHDA and CDR2 SQIVND (reference sequence). The V gene lost 3 bases and the J gene lost 2 bases, with 11 bases spanning the gap. The CDR3 extends over 15 amino acids. CDR3 sequence: CASSIQGRGNQPQHF. The CDR3 DNA reads TGTGCCAGTAGTATCCAGGGACGGGGCAATCAGCCCCAGCATTTT.

The chain employs TRBV6-6 and TRBJ1-5; 8 bases are a match to TRBD1. The CDR3 has 13 amino acids. Unmatched junction bases numbered 0, after V lost 6 bases and J lost 2 bases. Germline values: CDR1 MNHNY, CDR2 SVGAGI (reference sequence). In nucleotides, the CDR3 is TGTGCCAGCAGGACAGGGGGCAATCAGCCCCAGCATTTT. It yields the protein CASRTGGNQPQHF.